This TCR beta chain appears in the sequencing data of a study of regulatory T cells in long-lasting Graves disease (dated by TCRdb to the early 2020s). About the investigation overall: Antithyroid drugs had been taken for less than 3 months by newly diagnosed Graves' disease patients. The study was registered as a clinical trial and conducted in China. A total of 33 samples underwent TCR sequencing, from about 13 patients with persistent Graves' disease and approximately 20 patients with newly diagnosed Graves' disease. Patients with persistent Graves' disease were compared with patients with newly diagnosed Graves' disease using TCR sequencing and RNA sequencing of peripheral blood. The research as a whole found: More public clonotypes were shared among persistent patients (under 3,000) than among newly diagnosed patients (roughly 1,000). Persistent Graves' disease patients showed lower TCR Shannon entropy and fewer highly expanded clones than newly diagnosed patients, suggesting clonal expansion. Sequencing and analysis were restricted to the TCR beta chain. The study examined only peripheral blood because the primary lesion, thyroid tissue, could not be accessed. The authors acknowledged the small sample size as a limitation that may reduce accuracy. TRBV28, TRBJ1-2 and TRBJ2-5 were preferentially used in persistent disease, while TRBV20-1 and TRBJ2-1 were favored in newly diagnosed disease.

The sample's time point label, decoded: newly diagnosed GD, antithyroid drugs for less than 3 months. For both TCR sequencing and RNA sequencing, RNA was extracted from PBMCs using TRIzol. The diagnosis of Graves' disease followed American Thyroid Association guidelines. Patients for the study were recruited at an endocrinology department in Xi'an, China. From each patient, about 9 milliliters of peripheral blood was collected into an EDTA anticoagulant tube. PBMCs were isolated by Ficoll Paque Plus density gradient separation without further T cell sorting. An Agilent 2100 Bioanalyzer and agarose gel were used to check RNA quality, and a NanoDrop 2000 was used to measure RNA concentration. The germline V gene gives CDR1 as MNHEY and CDR2 as SVGAGI. The CDR3 numbers 15 residues from cysteine through phenylalanine. Just CDR3 DNA is preserved here, 45 bases in frame from base 1. The table lists this clonotype with a few counts. The target of this receptor is not known. A much larger clonotype is one base distant, so this may be a read error.

Library preparation was by multiplex PCR. The listed sequencing device is Illumina HiSeq 4000. CDR3 regions were amplified by Arm-PCR with iRepertoire HTBI primers to construct TCR beta libraries. Gel purification was performed on PCR products prior to sequencing. For the original study's pipeline: A total of 62 TRBV and 14 TRBJ segments were identified across samples and were used for gene usage analysis of CDR3 amino acid clonotypes. COPE and FqMerger were used to merge filtered high-quality paired reads into contigs. BLAST was used to align contigs to the IMGT TRBV, TRBD and TRBJ reference genes, and CDR3 was defined following IMGT. Any clonotype with a frequency above 0.1% was counted as a highly expanded clone. Repertoire diversity was measured by Shannon entropy, and V-J evenness by the Gini coefficient. A clonotype found in more than one individual was treated as public. TCRdb cleaned the public reads at Q25 with fastp, built clones with MiXCR and kept in-frame beta chains. Entries that share a CDR3 protein sequence are merged under the most common genes and DNA. TCRdb's processing, not the authors' own work, is the source of the V and J calls. The table for this sample lists 540,000 or so distinct CDR3 sequences; approximately 12% of them were counted only once. The ten largest account for under 10% of the sample.

In addition, the sample was reused for a study of T cells in Graves' hyperthyroidism and ophthalmopathy. According to the second study: Stable Graves' hyperthyroidism was defined as no progression to ophthalmopathy during 18 months of follow-up. Hyperthyroidism patients were aged 18 to 65 years and newly diagnosed, with disease duration of less than 2 months. Any patient with an uncontrolled infection, another autoimmune disease, pregnancy or lactation was excluded. Clinical symptoms, serum thyroxine and TRAb, thyroid ultrasound, and orbital computed tomography formed the basis for the diagnoses. The first round of RT-PCR for the TCR CDR3 was performed with the HTBI primer set and the Qiagen OneStep RT-PCR kit. Most expanded thyroid clonotypes (frequency above 0.001) were also detected in blood, a finding suggesting that blood repertoires may reflect thyroid immune responses. In cross-validation, a model built on a 13 V-J signature told ophthalmopathy apart from stable hyperthyroidism with 85% to 90% sensitivity and approximately 81% specificity, and in testing the same model reached 80%/75%. In validation, the model predicted progression to ophthalmopathy with roughly 70% sensitivity and 72% to 85% specificity, a median of 6.5 months before onset. To identify TCR V-J signatures that set the groups apart, the researchers used a discovery cohort of 100 patients, made up of approximately 43 with Graves' ophthalmopathy and 57 with stable Graves' hyperthyroidism. Whether ophthalmopathy could be predicted prospectively was tested in an independent validation cohort made up of roughly 19 hyperthyroidism patients plus 17 patients who later progressed to ophthalmopathy. The approximately 95 discovery patients were divided at random into training and test sets in a 7:3 ratio. In several Graves' hyperthyroidism patients, the study also compared T-cell repertoires from thyroid tissue with T-cell repertoires from blood. After blood sampling, hyperthyroidism patients were treated with methimazole at a starting dose of 30 mg daily, and ophthalmopathy patients were treated with high-dose intravenous methylprednisolone. A second multiplex PCR round built the libraries, followed by size selection and purification. Paired-end sequencing of the libraries was performed with 100 bp reads on an Illumina HiSeq2000. SOAPnuke was used to process the raw data, throwing out any read that contained adapters or uncalled bases, had a mean Phred below 15, or lacked an exact constant-primer or identifier match. COPE v1.2.5 was used to merge the high-quality paired reads, and each unique nucleotide sequence was defined as a clonotype. MiTCR v1.1 was used to align clonotypes to the IMGT TRBV, TRBD and TRBJ reference segments. Only V-J combinations with frequency above 0.0001, covering 99% to 99.2% of repertoires, were analysed. The TCS score was defined as F50 (clonal expansion) divided by E x V (chaos), with BLOSUM62-based TCRdist calculated between CDR3 peptides within each V-J. Welch's t-statistics and random forest reduced around 550 V-J features to 10 to 15, which were used in a naive Bayes classifier (R e1071). Sample size was not statistically predetermined, and investigators were not blinded to group allocation. According to the paper, TCR Vbeta CDR3 sequencing was carried out on some 140 peripheral blood samples, which came from under 50 ophthalmopathy, under 85 hyperthyroidism and about 17 progressor patients.

This chain is built from TRBV6-5 and TRBJ1-4; possibly the D gene is TRBD1, per 6 matching bases. This TCR came from a man aged 25-45 years with Graves disease. Donor details come from another sample of the same person, matched by shared clones. The sequenced sample was peripheral blood mononuclear cells (PBMCs), obtained at new diagnosis, from a patient treated with antithyroid drugs. The CDR3 reads CASSLTGSTNEKLVF. In nucleotide form, the sequence is TGTGCCAGCAGTTTAACAGGGTCAACTAATGAAAAACTGGTTTTT.